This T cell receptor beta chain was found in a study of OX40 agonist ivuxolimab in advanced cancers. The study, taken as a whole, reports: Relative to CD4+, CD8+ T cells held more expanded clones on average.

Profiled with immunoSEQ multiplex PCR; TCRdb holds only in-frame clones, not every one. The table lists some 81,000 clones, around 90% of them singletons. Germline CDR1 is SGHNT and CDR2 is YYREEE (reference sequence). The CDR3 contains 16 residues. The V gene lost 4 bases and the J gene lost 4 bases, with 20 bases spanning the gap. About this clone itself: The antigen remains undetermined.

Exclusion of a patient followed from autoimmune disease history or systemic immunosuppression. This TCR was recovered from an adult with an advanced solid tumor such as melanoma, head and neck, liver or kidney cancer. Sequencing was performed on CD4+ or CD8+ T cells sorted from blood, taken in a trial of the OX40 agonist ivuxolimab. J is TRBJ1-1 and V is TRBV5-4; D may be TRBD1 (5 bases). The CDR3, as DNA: TGTGCCAGCAGCCGGGCGGAAAATCGGGGGAGCACTGAAGCTTTCTTT. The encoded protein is CASSRAENRGSTEAFF.